Listed below are T cell receptor beta chains from one sample, sequenced in a study of T-cell memory formation after mild COVID-19. TCRdb processed the 5' RACE reads anew with MiXCR; each CDR3 protein has one entry. The sample shows fewer than 200,000 distinct CDR3 sequences, over 20% of them seen only once. Sequencing input: PBMCs or a T cell subset sorted from them (not recorded which). All receptors derive from an adult woman who had mild COVID-19 (a few samples of this study predate the infection). Cell type and time point are not known. CDR3s include the opening cysteine and the closing phenylalanine or tryptophan. A D gene is named only where the DNA matches it firmly. The size entry is marked missing in some rows and otherwise reads once, few, many or a size class.

-	TRBV9	TRBJ2-2	TRBD1	CASSAPGQGVETGELFF	TGTGCCAGCAGCGCCCCGGGACAGGGGGTAGAGACCGGGGAGCTGTTTTTT
few	TRBV27	TRBJ1-1	-	CASGLVGLMNTEAFF	TGTGCCAGCGGCCTAGTGGGGCTGATGAACACTGAAGCTTTCTTT
-	TRBV5-1	TRBJ2-1	-	CASSGGWAEQFF	TGCGCCAGCAGTGGAGGGTGGGCTGAGCAGTTCTTC
-	TRBV28	TRBJ2-2	-	CASSSPVTNTGELFF	TGTGCCAGCAGTTCTCCCGTGACGAACACCGGGGAGCTGTTTTTT
few	TRBV11-2	TRBJ2-3	-	CASSLGTLGYF	TGTGCCAGCAGCTTAGGGACACTAGGGTATTTT
-	TRBV5-8	TRBJ2-5	-	CAEETQYF	TGTGCAGAAGAGACCCAGTACTTC
-	TRBV6-5	TRBJ1-2	TRBD1	CASSPLGQGADGYTF	TGTGCCAGCAGTCCCCTAGGTCAGGGGGCGGATGGCTACACCTTC
few	TRBV5-6	TRBJ2-1	-	CASSLGGARSYNEQFF	TGTGCCAGCAGCTTAGGAGGGGCTAGATCCTACAATGAGCAGTTCTTC
few	TRBV3-1	TRBJ1-2	TRBD1	CASSQDRDREEGYTF	TGTGCCAGCAGCCAGGATCGGGACAGGGAAGAGGGCTACACCTTC
once	TRBV11-2	TRBJ2-1	-	CASSSGTLYNEQFF	TGTGCCAGCAGCTCCGGGACTCTCTACAATGAGCAGTTCTTC
-	TRBV4-1	TRBJ2-1	-	CASSPPGSDSSYNEQFF	TGCGCCAGCAGCCCCCCCGGGAGTGACAGCTCCTACAATGAGCAGTTCTTC
few	TRBV20-1	TRBJ2-7	TRBD2	CSARGLANSYEQYF	TGCAGTGCTAGGGGACTAGCGAACTCCTACGAGCAGTACTTC
-	TRBV4-1	TRBJ1-2	-	CASGRVKDYGYTF	TGCGCCAGCGGAAGAGTCAAGGACTATGGCTACACCTTC
many	TRBV6-6	TRBJ2-2	-	CASSYSGQNTGELFF	TGTGCCAGCAGTTACTCCGGACAGAACACCGGGGAGCTGTTTTTT
few	TRBV4-1	TRBJ1-4	-	CASSTGSNEKLFF	TGCGCCAGTTCGACAGGCAGTAATGAAAAACTGTTTTTT
-	TRBV6-2/TRBV6-3	TRBJ2-2	TRBD2	CASSSTILEATSLNTGELFF	TGTGCCAGCAGTTCTACCATTCTGGAAGCGACTAGCCTCAACACCGGGGAGCTGTTTTTT
few	TRBV28	TRBJ2-7	TRBD2	CASSAQGLAGGGEQYF	TGTGCCAGCAGTGCCCAGGGACTAGCGGGAGGGGGAGAGCAGTACTTC
-	TRBV14	TRBJ2-1	-	CASGIQGYLNEQFF	TGTGCCAGCGGGATTCAGGGCTACCTGAATGAGCAGTTCTTC
-	TRBV5-1	TRBJ2-7	-	CASRVGSSYEQYF	TGCGCCAGCAGGGTGGGGTCTTCCTACGAGCAGTACTTC
few	TRBV4-2	TRBJ2-5	TRBD2	CASSQLAGVLETQYF	TGTGCCAGCAGCCAACTAGCGGGAGTCTTGGAGACCCAGTACTTC
-	TRBV2	TRBJ2-7	-	CASSDPGASYEQYF	TGTGCCAGCAGTGATCCGGGGGCTAGCTACGAGCAGTACTTC
-	TRBV7-3	TRBJ2-3	TRBD1	CASSSGTGAVGDTQYF	TGTGCCAGCAGCTCCGGGACAGGGGCCGTTGGGGATACGCAGTATTTT
few	TRBV30	TRBJ2-1	TRBD1	CAWSLTGGNEQFF	TGTGCCTGGAGCCTCACAGGGGGCAATGAGCAGTTCTTC
few	TRBV3-1	TRBJ2-3	-	CASSQDGQNTDTQYF	TGTGCCAGCAGCCAAGATGGACAAAACACAGATACGCAGTATTTT
many	TRBV4-2	TRBJ2-1	TRBD2	CASSQDRVAGGLGGWQFF	TGTGCCAGCAGCCAAGACAGGGTAGCGGGGGGCCTCGGGGGGTGGCAGTTCTTC
-	TRBV12-3/TRBV12-4	TRBJ2-3	-	CASSPTDAQDTQYF	TGTGCCAGCAGTCCCACAGATGCACAAGATACGCAGTATTTT
few	TRBV7-6	TRBJ2-2	TRBD1	CASSSGQGMTGELFF	TGTGCCAGCAGCTCGGGACAGGGGATGACCGGGGAGCTGTTTTTT
-	TRBV5-1	TRBJ2-7	-	CASSLDWGTSYEQYF	TGCGCCAGCAGCTTGGATTGGGGGACCTCCTACGAGCAGTACTTC
-	TRBV15	TRBJ2-3	-	CATSRAGGSDTQYF	TGTGCCACCAGCAGAGCGGGTGGTTCAGATACGCAGTATTTT
few	TRBV5-4	TRBJ2-1	-	CASSFRRVVGDEQFF	TGTGCCAGCAGCTTCCGGCGGGTCGTTGGCGATGAGCAGTTCTTC
few	TRBV7-9	TRBJ2-1	TRBD1	CASSLAGAGTGDEQFF	TGTGCCAGCAGCTTAGCGGGAGCTGGTACAGGGGATGAGCAGTTCTTC
many	TRBV30	TRBJ2-5	TRBD1	CAWSAGQGRETQYF	TGTGCCTGGAGTGCCGGACAGGGCCGGGAGACCCAGTACTTC
many	TRBV7-8	TRBJ2-7	TRBD2	CASSSTGTSGYYEQYF	TGTGCCAGCAGCTCTACCGGGACTAGCGGGTATTACGAGCAGTACTTC
-	TRBV18	TRBJ1-3	TRBD1	CASSPEQGDRNTIYF	TGTGCCAGCTCACCTGAACAGGGGGACCGAAACACCATATATTTT
-	TRBV7-8	TRBJ2-3	TRBD2	CASRGGGGSTDTQYF	TGTGCCAGCAGAGGTGGCGGGGGAAGCACAGATACGCAGTATTTT
few	TRBV9	TRBJ1-4	-	CASSIGTNEKLFF	TGTGCCAGCAGCATAGGGACAAATGAAAAACTGTTTTTT
-	TRBV6-2/TRBV6-3	TRBJ1-1	TRBD1	CASTLPGQGQNTEAFF	TGTGCCAGCACCCTACCGGGACAGGGGCAGAACACTGAAGCTTTCTTT
-	TRBV25-1	TRBJ2-7	TRBD1	CASTEKHRGVYEQYF	TGTGCCAGCACCGAAAAACACAGGGGAGTGTACGAGCAGTACTTC
few	TRBV29-1	TRBJ2-7	TRBD1	CSLILRDSRSYEQYF	TGCAGCCTTATACTCCGGGACAGTCGTTCCTACGAGCAGTACTTC
-	TRBV12-3/TRBV12-4	TRBJ1-2	TRBD1	CASSLGTGENGYTF	TGTGCCAGCAGTCTAGGGACAGGGGAAAATGGCTACACCTTC
-	TRBV7-3	TRBJ2-3	TRBD1	CASSLEGQRTDTQYF	TGTGCCAGCAGCTTAGAGGGACAGCGCACAGATACGCAGTATTTT
few	TRBV18	TRBJ2-3	-	CASSPPEATDTQYF	TGTGCCAGCTCACCACCGGAAGCCACAGATACGCAGTATTTT
-	TRBV5-6	TRBJ2-1	TRBD1	CASRPRDRVVNEQFF	TGTGCCAGCAGACCTCGGGACAGGGTAGTTAATGAGCAGTTCTTC
few	TRBV27	TRBJ2-1	-	CASSSDSHYGNEQFF	TGTGCCAGCAGCTCGGACAGTCACTACGGCAATGAGCAGTTCTTC
-	TRBV7-9	TRBJ2-1	TRBD2	CASSQLAGVREQFF	TGTGCCAGCAGCCAACTAGCGGGAGTAAGAGAGCAGTTCTTC
-	TRBV6-1	TRBJ2-3	TRBD2	CASRISGGADTQYF	TGTGCCAGCAGGATTAGCGGGGGGGCAGATACGCAGTATTTT
few	TRBV5-1	TRBJ2-7	-	CASSLEGGGEYEQYF	TGCGCCAGCAGCTTGGAGGGGGGCGGAGAATACGAGCAGTACTTC
-	TRBV7-2	TRBJ2-5	-	CASSSDGAGETQYF	TGTGCCAGCAGTTCAGACGGGGCCGGAGAGACCCAGTACTTC
few	TRBV7-9	TRBJ2-7	-	CASSLVGGPYEQYF	TGTGCCAGCAGCTTAGTAGGGGGGCCCTACGAGCAGTACTTC
few	TRBV6-2/TRBV6-3	TRBJ2-7	-	CASSHRGAYEQYF	TGTGCCAGCAGTCACCGGGGCGCCTACGAGCAGTACTTC
once	TRBV20-1	TRBJ1-1	-	CSAREVNRANTEAFF	TGCAGTGCTAGAGAGGTCAACAGGGCGAACACTGAAGCTTTCTTT
-	TRBV7-2	TRBJ2-3	TRBD2	CASSLPSGGTALDTQYF	TGTGCCAGCAGCTTACCTAGCGGGGGGACAGCATTAGATACGCAGTATTTT
few	TRBV24-1	TRBJ2-1	-	CATGATYNEQFF	TGTGCCACGGGGGCGACCTACAATGAGCAGTTCTTC
-	TRBV7-9	TRBJ2-1	-	CASSSNPGQRINEHFF	TGTGCCAGCAGCTCGAACCCGGGACAACGAATCAATGAGCATTTCTTC
-	TRBV19	TRBJ2-7	-	CASGEYYEQYF	TGTGCCAGTGGAGAGTACTACGAGCAGTACTTC
-	TRBV7-9	TRBJ2-1	-	CASSSTGKEEYNEQFF	TGTGCCAGCAGCTCCACAGGGAAGGAGGAGTACAATGAGCAGTTCTTC
few	TRBV4-2	TRBJ2-2	-	CASSPSDPATGELFF	TGTGCCAGCAGCCCTTCGGACCCGGCGACCGGGGAGCTGTTTTTT
-	TRBV4-1	TRBJ1-3	-	CASSPFPDRSSGNTIYF	TGCGCCAGCAGCCCATTTCCGGACCGCTCCTCTGGAAACACCATATATTTT
-	TRBV6-5	TRBJ2-6	-	CASSYSKWGPGANVLTF	TGTGCCAGCAGTTACTCGAAGTGGGGGCCTGGGGCCAACGTCCTGACTTTC
few	TRBV4-1	TRBJ2-5	-	CASSPSGGLQSRETQYF	TGCGCCAGCAGCCCCTCGGGTGGGTTACAGTCCAGGGAGACCCAGTACTTC